The following is a T cell receptor (beta chain) sequence with its context. The entry originates in a study of T-cell memory formation after mild COVID-19. This CDR3 is built from 15 residues. V lost 0 bases and J 0 bases, leaving 9 bases between the germline ends. Germline CDR1 DFQATT, CDR2 SNEGSKA (reference sequence). TCRdb fed the 5' RACE reads into MiXCR, producing one record per CDR3 protein. The sample lists 250,000 to 400,000 distinct CDR3 sequences, around an eighth seen once, with 20% to 25% in the top ten. This TCR came from a man aged 18 to 30 who had mild COVID-19 (a few samples of this study predate the infection). Cell type and time point are not known. Sequenced: PBMCs or a T cell subset sorted from them (not recorded which). The gene calls are TRBV20-1 and TRBJ1-3; D gene ambiguous. The chain's CDR3 is CSARDRTSSGNTIYF. In DNA form, the CDR3 reads TGCAGTGCTAGAGATCGGACGAGCTCTGGAAACACCATATATTTT.